The 17 T cell receptor beta chains in this list originate from one sample, sequenced in a study of chemoradiotherapy in HPV16-positive cancers (dated by TCRdb to between 2020 and 2023). The library was prepared using the immunoSEQ multiplex PCR assay. In its TCRdb copy, this immuneACCESS table keeps in-frame sequences only and misses some clones. Where compared with another copy, unresolved V genes explain less than half of these, and the others have no known cause. The sample records about 39,000 clones, more than 75% of which are singletons. Over 5% of the sample comes from the top ten. Specimen: blood, collected from a patient who underwent chemoradiotherapy. These receptors were obtained from a human donor with HPV-associated anogenital cancer.

The chain carries TRBV10-3 and TRBJ1-2, with 10 bases fitting TRBD1. CDR3 length equals 15 residues. V shed 3 bases, J shed 6 bases, and the junction held 7 bases outside the gene matches. Germline assignment: CDR1 ENHRY and CDR2 SYGVKD. The CDR3 region is CAISERGQGVDGYTF. The CDR3 DNA sequence: TGTGCCATCAGTGAAAGAGGACAGGGGGTAGATGGCTACACCTTC.

CDR3 amino acids: CACSQGSNEKLFF. In DNA, the CDR3 is TGTGCCTGTTCGCAGGGATCAAATGAAAAACTGTTTTTT. The rearrangement joins TRBV30 to TRBJ1-4; a weak D match, TRBD1 (5 bases). Trimming left V 6 bases short and J 5 bases short, with 13 bases between. CDR1 is GTSNPN, CDR2 SVGIG, per germline (reference sequence). This CDR3 has 13 residues.

The chain employs TRBV30 and TRBJ1-6, with D possibly TRBD1 on 5 matching bases. Germline CDR1 GTSNPN, CDR2 SVGIG (reference sequence). V shed 2 bases and J shed 5 bases, with 10 bases lying between them. The CDR3 consists of 14 residues. CDR3 in amino acids: CAWSFGGDNSPLHF. The CDR3 region has the DNA TGTGCCTGGAGTTTCGGGGGGGATAATTCACCCCTCCACTTT.

J is TRBJ2-5 and V is TRBV18; D gene ambiguous. V dropped 2 bases and J dropped 2 bases, with 6 bases sitting between them. The CDR3 is 13 amino acids. Germline CDR1 and CDR2: KGHSH and LQKENI. CDR3 amino acids: CASSPGEQETQYF. In nucleotides, the CDR3 is TGTGCCAGCTCACCAGGGGAACAAGAGACCCAGTACTTC.

The rearrangement uses TRBV12-2 and TRBJ2-5; TRBD2, the table's D call, lacks a check against the DNA. TRBV12-2 is labeled a pseudogene. The CDR3 has 18 residues. In DNA form, the CDR3 reads TGTGCAAGTCGCTTAGATGAACGAAAGGGACTAGCGGGGAAGACCCAGTACTTC. This encodes CASRLDERKGLAGKTQYF.

This clone was observed a few times. This rearrangement joins TRBV18 to TRBJ2-7; D is perhaps TRBD1 or TRBD2 (6 bases each). This CDR3 is built from 15 residues. Germline CDR1 KGHSH, CDR2 LQKENI. The V end was cut by 2 bases, the J end by 3 bases, with 14 bases between. CDR3 DNA: TGTGCCAGCTCACCAGCGGGACAAGTATACTACGAGCAGTACTTC. It yields the protein CASSPAGQVYYEQYF.

This chain connects TRBV15 to TRBJ1-3; 7 bases match TRBD1. CDR1 is LNHNV, CDR2 YYDKDF, per germline (reference sequence). This CDR3 contains 14 residues. With 8 bases clipped from V and 4 bases from J, the junction kept 8 bases outside the gene matches. The CDR3 coding sequence is TGTGCCACCGGAACAGGGGATATCGGAAACACCATATATTTT. Protein sequence: CATGTGDIGNTIYF.

V and J are TRBV29-1 and TRBJ2-7; 7 bases are a match to TRBD1. Germline-derived CDR1 and CDR2 are SQVTM and ANQGSEA. CDR3 length: 13 amino acids. J gave up 0 bases and V 4 bases, and 3 bases lay outside the gene matches. The CDR3 loop reads CSVVGQDSYEQYF. The CDR3 DNA reads as TGCAGCGTTGTTGGACAGGACTCCTACGAGCAGTACTTC.

This chain connects TRBV14 to TRBJ2-5, with TRBD2 identical over 12 bases. With V trimmed by 0 bases and J by 7 bases, 9 bases remained unmatched. This CDR3 spans 17 amino acids. Germline V lookup: CDR1 SGHDN, CDR2 FVKESK. The CDR3 DNA reads as TGTGCCAGCAGCCAAGAACTAGCGGGGGGTCCTTGGGGGACCCAGTACTTC. It is translated as CASSQELAGGPWGTQYF.

This sequence joins TRBV4-1 and TRBJ1-6; possible D gene TRBD1, 6 bases. Trimming removed 0 bases at V and 4 bases at J, with 13 bases between. The CDR3 length is 17 residues. Per germline, CDR1 MGHRA and CDR2 YSYEKL. The CDR3: CASSQDEQGNYNSPLHF. The CDR3 DNA reads as TGCGCCAGCAGCCAAGATGAACAGGGAAATTATAATTCACCCCTCCACTTT.

This chain connects TRBV5-5 to TRBJ1-6; TRBD1 aligns across 7 bases. V lost 5 bases to trimming and J lost 1 base; unmatched junction nucleotides: 6. This CDR3 spans 16 amino acids. Per germline, CDR1 SGHKS and CDR2 YYEKEE (reference sequence). For the CDR3, the DNA is TGTGCCAGCAGAAACTCGGACAGGTCCTATAATTCACCCCTCCACTTT. Translated, it gives CASRNSDRSYNSPLHF.

The chain uses TRBV11-2 and TRBJ2-3, with unresolved D. This CDR3 is built from 13 residues. Germline CDR1 is SGHAT and CDR2 is FQNNGV. The V and J ends lost 6 bases and 6 bases respectively, with 13 bases between them. The CDR3: CASRTAIIDTQYF. CDR3 nucleotides: TGTGCCAGCAGAACCGCTATTATTGATACGCAGTATTTT. Full variable domain (rest looked up from reference TRBV11-2 and TRBJ2-3): EAGVAQSPRYKIIEKRQSVAFWCNPISGHATLYWYQQILGQGPKLLIQFQNNGVVDDSQLPKDRFSAERLKGVDSTLKIQPAKLEDSAVYLCASRTAIIDTQYFGPGTRLTVL.

The chain joins TRBV2 to TRBJ1-3, with D unclear. V lost 4 bases and J 4 bases, leaving 11 bases between the germline ends. The germline V gene has CDR1 SNHLY and CDR2 FYNNEI. This CDR3 has 14 residues. The CDR3 protein is CASSGGNPGNTIYF. The CDR3 DNA follows: TGTGCCAGCAGTGGGGGAAACCCCGGAAACACCATATATTTT.

The V gene is TRBV7-9, the J gene TRBJ2-3; 7 bases line up with TRBD1. Germline-derived CDR1 and CDR2 are SEHNR and FQNEAQ (reference sequence). J was trimmed by 6 bases and V by 5 bases; bases with no gene match: 11. The CDR3 is 15 residues long. CDR3 sequence: CASSRRQGSSDTQYF. CDR3 nucleotide sequence: TGTGCCAGCAGCCGCCGACAGGGATCCTCCGATACGCAGTATTTT.

The chain couples TRBV11-3 to TRBJ1-1; D not resolved. The V end lost 2 bases, the J end lost 2 bases, and 6 bases lay between the germline ends. Germline V gene data show CDR1 as SGHNT and CDR2 as YENEEA. There are 13 residues in the CDR3. CDR3 in DNA: TGTGCCAGCAGCTTAAAGGGAAACACTGAAGCTTTCTTT. It codes for CASSLKGNTEAFF.

This chain uses TRBV9 with TRBJ1-3; no clear D gene. The germline V and J ends were trimmed by 3 bases and 0 bases, with 16 bases remaining between them. Germline CDR1 is SGDLS and CDR2 is YYNGEE. The CDR3 sequence is 17 residues long. CDR3 in amino acids: CASSEGPRAVSGNTIYF. The CDR3 bases are TGTGCCAGCAGCGAGGGCCCGAGGGCGGTCTCTGGAAACACCATATATTTT.

This clone qualifies as large (0.1 to 1%). This sequence joins TRBV27 and TRBJ2-5, with D tentatively TRBD1 (6 bases). The CDR3 sequence is 13 residues long. V shed 5 bases and J shed 3 bases, with 10 bases lying between them. The germline V gene has CDR1 MNHEY and CDR2 SMNVEV (reference sequence). CDR3 nucleotide sequence: TGTGCCAGCAGTGGGACAATCAAAGAGACCCAGTACTTC. Protein product: CASSGTIKETQYF.